The T cell receptor beta chain under discussion was sequenced for a study of blood T cell repertoires in COVID-19. The V end lost 8 bases, the J end lost 7 bases, and 12 bases lay between the germline ends. CDR1 is SNHLY, CDR2 FYNNEI, per germline. The CDR3 covers 11 residues. Using immunoSEQ multiplex PCR, the repertoire was profiled, and TCRdb retains in-frame clones only, with some absent. The sample holds tens of thousands of clones, about four fifths seen once. There are a few counts of this clone. Sequenced input: peripheral blood. V gene TRBV2 combines with J gene TRBJ2-7; maybe TRBD2 (6 bases). This clonotype was sampled from a human donor with acute or convalescent COVID-19. The donor label of this sample is uncertain. CDR3 DNA sequence: TGTGCCAGCGGGGGGAAGGGTGAGCAGTACTTC. Translating gives CASGGKGEQYF.